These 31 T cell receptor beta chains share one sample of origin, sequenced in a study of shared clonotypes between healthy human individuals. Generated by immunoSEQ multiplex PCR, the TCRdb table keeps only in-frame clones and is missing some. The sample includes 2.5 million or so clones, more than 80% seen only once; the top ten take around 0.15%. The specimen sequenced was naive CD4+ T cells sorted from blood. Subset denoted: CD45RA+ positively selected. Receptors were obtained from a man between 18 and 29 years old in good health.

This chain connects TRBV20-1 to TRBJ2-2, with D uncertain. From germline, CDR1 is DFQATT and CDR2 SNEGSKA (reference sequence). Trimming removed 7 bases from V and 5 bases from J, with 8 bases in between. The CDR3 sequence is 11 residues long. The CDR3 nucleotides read TGCAGTGGAAGGGAAACCGGGGAGCTGTTTTTT. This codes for CSGRETGELFF.

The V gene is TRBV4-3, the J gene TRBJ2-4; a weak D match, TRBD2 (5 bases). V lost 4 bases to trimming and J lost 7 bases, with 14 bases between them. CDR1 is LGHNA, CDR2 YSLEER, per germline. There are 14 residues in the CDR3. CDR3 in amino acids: CASSPSRVSNIQYF. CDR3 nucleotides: TGCGCCAGCAGCCCGTCGAGGGTGTCCAACATTCAGTACTTC.

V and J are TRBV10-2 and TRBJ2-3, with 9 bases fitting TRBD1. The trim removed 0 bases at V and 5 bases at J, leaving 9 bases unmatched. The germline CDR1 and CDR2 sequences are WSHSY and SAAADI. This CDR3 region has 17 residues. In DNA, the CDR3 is TGCGCCAGCAGTGAGTCGATAACAGGGGGCAAGAAAGATACGCAGTATTTT. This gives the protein CASSESITGGKKDTQYF.

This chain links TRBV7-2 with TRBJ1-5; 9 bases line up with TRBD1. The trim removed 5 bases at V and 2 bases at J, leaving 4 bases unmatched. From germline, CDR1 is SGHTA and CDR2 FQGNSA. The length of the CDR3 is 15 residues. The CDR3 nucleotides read TGTGCCAGCAGCGGACAGGGGTTAGGCAATCAGCCCCAGCATTTT. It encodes CASSGQGLGNQPQHF.

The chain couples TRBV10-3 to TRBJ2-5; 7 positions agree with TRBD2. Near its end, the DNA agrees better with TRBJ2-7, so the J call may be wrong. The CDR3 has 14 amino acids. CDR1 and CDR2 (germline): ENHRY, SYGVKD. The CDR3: CAISDGGSPSEQYF. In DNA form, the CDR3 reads TGTGCCATCAGTGACGGCGGGAGCCCATCCGAGCAGTACTTC.

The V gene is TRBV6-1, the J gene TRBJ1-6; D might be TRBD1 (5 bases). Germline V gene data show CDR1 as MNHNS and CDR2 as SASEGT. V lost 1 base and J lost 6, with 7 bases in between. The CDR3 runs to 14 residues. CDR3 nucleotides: TGTGCCAGCAGTGAAGGGACACTTAATTCACCCCTCCACTTT. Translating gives CASSEGTLNSPLHF.

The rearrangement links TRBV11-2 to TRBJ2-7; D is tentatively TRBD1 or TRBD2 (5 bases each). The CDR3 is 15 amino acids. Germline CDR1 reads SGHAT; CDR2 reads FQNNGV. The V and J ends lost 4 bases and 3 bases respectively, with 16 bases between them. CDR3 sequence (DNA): TGTGCCAGCAGCTATAGACTGGGGGATCTCTACGAGCAGTACTTC. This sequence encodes CASSYRLGDLYEQYF.

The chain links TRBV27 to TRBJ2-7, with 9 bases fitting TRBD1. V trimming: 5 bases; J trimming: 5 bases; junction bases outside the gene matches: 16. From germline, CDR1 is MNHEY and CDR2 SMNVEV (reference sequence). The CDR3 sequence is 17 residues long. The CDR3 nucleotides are TGTGCCAGCAGTCAGCCCTACAGGGGGCGCTTGTTGGACGAGCAGTACTTC. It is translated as CASSQPYRGRLLDEQYF.

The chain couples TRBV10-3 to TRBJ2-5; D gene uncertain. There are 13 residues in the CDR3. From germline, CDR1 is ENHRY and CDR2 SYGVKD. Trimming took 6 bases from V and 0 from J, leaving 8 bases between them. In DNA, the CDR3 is TGTGCCATCAGACCGGACCACCAAGAGACCCAGTACTTC. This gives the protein CAIRPDHQETQYF.

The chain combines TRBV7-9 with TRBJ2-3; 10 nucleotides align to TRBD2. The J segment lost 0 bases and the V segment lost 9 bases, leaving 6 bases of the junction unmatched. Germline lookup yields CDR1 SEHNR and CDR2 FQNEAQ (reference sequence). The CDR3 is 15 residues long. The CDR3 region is CASGETSGSTDTQYF. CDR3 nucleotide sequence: TGTGCCAGTGGGGAGACTAGCGGGAGCACAGATACGCAGTATTTT.

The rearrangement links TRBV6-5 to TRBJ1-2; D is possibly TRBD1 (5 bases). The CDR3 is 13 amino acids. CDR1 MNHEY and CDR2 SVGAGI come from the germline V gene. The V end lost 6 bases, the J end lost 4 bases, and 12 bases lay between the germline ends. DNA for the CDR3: TGTGCCAGCAGGCCCCGGGACCCCTATGGCTACACCTTC. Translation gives CASRPRDPYGYTF.

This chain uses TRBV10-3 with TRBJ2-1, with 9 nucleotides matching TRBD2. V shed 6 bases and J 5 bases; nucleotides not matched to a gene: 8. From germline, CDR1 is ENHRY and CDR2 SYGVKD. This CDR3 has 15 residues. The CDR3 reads CAISHGLAGNNEQFF. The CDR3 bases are TGTGCCATCAGCCATGGGCTAGCGGGGAACAATGAGCAGTTCTTC.

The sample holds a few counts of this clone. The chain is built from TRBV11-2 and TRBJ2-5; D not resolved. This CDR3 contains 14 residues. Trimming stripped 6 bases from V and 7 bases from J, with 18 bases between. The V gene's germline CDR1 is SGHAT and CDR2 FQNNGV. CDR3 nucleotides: TGTGCCAGCAGTTTCTCGGACCTGGGCGGGACCCAGTACTTC. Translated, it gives CASSFSDLGGTQYF.

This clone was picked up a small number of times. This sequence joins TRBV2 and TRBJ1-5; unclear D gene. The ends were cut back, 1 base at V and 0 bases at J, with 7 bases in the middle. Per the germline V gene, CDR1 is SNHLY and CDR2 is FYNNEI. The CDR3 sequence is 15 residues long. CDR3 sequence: CASSEEGVSNQPQHF. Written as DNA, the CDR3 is TGTGCCAGCAGTGAAGAAGGAGTTAGCAATCAGCCCCAGCATTTT. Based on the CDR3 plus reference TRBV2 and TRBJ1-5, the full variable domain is EPEVTQTPSHQVTQMGQEVILRCVPISNHLYFYWYRQILGQKVEFLVSFYNNEISEKSEIFDDQFSVERPDGSNFTLKIRSTKLEDSAMYFCASSEEGVSNQPQHFGDGTRLSIL.

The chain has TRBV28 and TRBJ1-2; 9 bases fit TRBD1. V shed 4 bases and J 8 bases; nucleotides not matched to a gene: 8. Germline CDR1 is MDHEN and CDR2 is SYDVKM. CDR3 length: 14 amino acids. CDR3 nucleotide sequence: TGTGCCAGCAGTTCCCCGGGACAGGGTTTCGGCTACACCTTC. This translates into CASSSPGQGFGYTF.

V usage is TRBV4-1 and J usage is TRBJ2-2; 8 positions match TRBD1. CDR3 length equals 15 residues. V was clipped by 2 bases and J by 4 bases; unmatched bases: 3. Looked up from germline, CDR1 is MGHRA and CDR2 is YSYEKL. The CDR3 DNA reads TGCGCCAGCAGCCAACCAGACAGGGGCACCGGGGAGCTGTTTTTT. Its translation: CASSQPDRGTGELFF.

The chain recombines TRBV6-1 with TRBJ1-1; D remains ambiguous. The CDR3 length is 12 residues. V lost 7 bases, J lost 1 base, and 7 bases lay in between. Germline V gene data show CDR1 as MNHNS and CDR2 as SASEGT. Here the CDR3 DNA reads TGTGCCAGCAAACCGCCGAACACTGAAGCTTTCTTT. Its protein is CASKPPNTEAFF.

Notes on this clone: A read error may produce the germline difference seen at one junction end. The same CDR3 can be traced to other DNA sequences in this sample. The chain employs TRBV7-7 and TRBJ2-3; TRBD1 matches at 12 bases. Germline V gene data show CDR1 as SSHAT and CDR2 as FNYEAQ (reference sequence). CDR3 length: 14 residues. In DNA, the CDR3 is TGTGCTAGCAGCTTGGGACAGGGGGCGGATACGCAGTATTTT. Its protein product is CASSLGQGADTQYF.

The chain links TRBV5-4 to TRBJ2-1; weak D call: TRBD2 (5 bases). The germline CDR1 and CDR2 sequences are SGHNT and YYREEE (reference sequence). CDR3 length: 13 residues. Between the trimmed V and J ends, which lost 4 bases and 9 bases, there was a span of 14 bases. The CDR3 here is CASSTSEDFEQFF. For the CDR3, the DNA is TGTGCCAGCAGCACCTCCGAGGACTTTGAGCAGTTCTTC. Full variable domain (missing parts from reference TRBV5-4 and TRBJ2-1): ETGVTQSPTHLIKTRGQQVTLRCSSQSGHNTVSWYQQALGQGPQFIFQYYREEENGRGNFPPRFSGLQFPNYSSELNVNALELDDSALYLCASSTSEDFEQFFGPGTRLTVL.

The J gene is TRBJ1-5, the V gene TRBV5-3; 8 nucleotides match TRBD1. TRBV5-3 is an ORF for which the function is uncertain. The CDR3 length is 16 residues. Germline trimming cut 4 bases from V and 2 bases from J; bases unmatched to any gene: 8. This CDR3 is CARSHDRGLRNQPQHF. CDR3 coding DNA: TGTGCCAGAAGCCATGACAGGGGACTGCGCAATCAGCCCCAGCATTTT.

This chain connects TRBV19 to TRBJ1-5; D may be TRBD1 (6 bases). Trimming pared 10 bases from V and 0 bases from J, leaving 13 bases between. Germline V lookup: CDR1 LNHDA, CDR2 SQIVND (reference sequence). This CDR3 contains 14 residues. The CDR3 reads CATLGQHSNQPQHF. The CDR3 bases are TGTGCCACCCTTGGACAGCATAGCAATCAGCCCCAGCATTTT.

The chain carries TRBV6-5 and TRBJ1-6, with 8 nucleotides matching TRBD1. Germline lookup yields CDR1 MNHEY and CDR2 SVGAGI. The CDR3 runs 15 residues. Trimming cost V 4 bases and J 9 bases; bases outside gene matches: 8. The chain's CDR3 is CASSSGQALGSPLHF. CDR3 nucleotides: TGTGCCAGCAGTTCGGGACAGGCATTAGGTTCACCCCTCCACTTT.

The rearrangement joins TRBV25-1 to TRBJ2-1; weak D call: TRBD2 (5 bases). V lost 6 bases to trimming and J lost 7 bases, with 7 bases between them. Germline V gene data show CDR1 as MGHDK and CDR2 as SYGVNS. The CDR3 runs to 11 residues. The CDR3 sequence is CASRGVNEQFF. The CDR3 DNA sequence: TGTGCCAGCAGGGGAGTTAATGAGCAGTTCTTC. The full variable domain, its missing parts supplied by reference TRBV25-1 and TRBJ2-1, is EADIYQTPRYLVIGTGKKITLECSQTMGHDKMYWYQQDPGMELHLIHYSYGVNSTEKGDLSSESTVSRIRTEHFPLTLESARPSHTSQYLCASRGVNEQFFGPGTRLTVL.

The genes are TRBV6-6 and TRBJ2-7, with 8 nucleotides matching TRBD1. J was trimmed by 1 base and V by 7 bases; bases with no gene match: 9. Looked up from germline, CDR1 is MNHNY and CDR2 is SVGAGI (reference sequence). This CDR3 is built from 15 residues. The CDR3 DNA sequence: TGTGCCAGCATCAAGGACAGGGCAGGGTCCTACGAGCAGTACTTC. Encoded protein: CASIKDRAGSYEQYF.

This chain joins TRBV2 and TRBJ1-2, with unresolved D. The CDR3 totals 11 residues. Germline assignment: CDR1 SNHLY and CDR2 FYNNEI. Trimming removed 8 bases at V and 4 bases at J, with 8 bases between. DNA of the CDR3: TGTGCCAGCCTCGAAGCCTATGGCTACACCTTC. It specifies CASLEAYGYTF.

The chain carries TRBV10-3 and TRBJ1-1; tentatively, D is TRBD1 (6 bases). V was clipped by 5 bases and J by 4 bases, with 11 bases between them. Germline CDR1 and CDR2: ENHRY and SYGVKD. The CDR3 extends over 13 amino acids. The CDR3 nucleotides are TGTGCCATCAGTTGGGGGGCAGTCACTGAAGCTTTCTTT. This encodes CAISWGAVTEAFF.

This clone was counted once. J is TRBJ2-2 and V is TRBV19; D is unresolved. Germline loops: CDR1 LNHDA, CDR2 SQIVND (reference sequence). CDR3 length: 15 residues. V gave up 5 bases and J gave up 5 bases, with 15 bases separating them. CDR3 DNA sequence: TGTGCCAGTAGTCCCCGCGTCCCCCGAACCGGGGAGCTGTTTTTT. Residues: CASSPRVPRTGELFF.

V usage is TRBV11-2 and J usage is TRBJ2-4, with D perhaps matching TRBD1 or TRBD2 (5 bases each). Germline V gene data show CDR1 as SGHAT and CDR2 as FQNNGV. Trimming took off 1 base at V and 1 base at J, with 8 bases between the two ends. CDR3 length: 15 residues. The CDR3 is CASSLVGTAKNIQYF. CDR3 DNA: TGTGCCAGCAGCTTAGTGGGGACGGCCAAAAACATTCAGTACTTC. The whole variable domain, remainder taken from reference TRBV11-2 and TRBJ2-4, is EAGVAQSPRYKIIEKRQSVAFWCNPISGHATLYWYQQILGQGPKLLIQFQNNGVVDDSQLPKDRFSAERLKGVDSTLKIQPAKLEDSAVYLCASSLVGTAKNIQYFGAGTRLSVL.

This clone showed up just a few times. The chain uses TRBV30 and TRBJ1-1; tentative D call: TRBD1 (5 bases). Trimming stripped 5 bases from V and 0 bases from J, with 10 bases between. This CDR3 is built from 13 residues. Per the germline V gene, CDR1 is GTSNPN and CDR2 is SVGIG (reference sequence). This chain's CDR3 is CAWSGRVNTEAFF. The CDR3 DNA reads TGTGCCTGGTCGGGGCGGGTGAACACTGAAGCTTTCTTT. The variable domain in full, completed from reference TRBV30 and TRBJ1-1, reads SQTIHQWPATLVQPVGSPLSLECTVEGTSNPNLYWYRQAAGRGLQLLFYSVGIGQISSEVPQNLSASRPQDRQFILSSKKLLLSDSGFYLCAWSGRVNTEAFFGQGTRLTVV.

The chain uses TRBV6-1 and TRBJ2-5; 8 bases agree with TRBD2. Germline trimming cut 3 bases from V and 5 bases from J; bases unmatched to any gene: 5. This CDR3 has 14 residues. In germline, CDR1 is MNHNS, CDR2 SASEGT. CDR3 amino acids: CASSDFGGRETQYF. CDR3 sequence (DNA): TGTGCCAGCAGTGATTTCGGCGGGAGGGAGACCCAGTACTTC.

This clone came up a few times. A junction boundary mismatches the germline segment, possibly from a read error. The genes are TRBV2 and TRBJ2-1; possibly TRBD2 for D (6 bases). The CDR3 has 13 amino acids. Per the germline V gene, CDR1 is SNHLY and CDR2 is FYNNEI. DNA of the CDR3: TGTGCCAGCAGTGATGGGGTGAAGCGGGTAATGGTCTTC. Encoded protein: CASSDGVKRVMVF.